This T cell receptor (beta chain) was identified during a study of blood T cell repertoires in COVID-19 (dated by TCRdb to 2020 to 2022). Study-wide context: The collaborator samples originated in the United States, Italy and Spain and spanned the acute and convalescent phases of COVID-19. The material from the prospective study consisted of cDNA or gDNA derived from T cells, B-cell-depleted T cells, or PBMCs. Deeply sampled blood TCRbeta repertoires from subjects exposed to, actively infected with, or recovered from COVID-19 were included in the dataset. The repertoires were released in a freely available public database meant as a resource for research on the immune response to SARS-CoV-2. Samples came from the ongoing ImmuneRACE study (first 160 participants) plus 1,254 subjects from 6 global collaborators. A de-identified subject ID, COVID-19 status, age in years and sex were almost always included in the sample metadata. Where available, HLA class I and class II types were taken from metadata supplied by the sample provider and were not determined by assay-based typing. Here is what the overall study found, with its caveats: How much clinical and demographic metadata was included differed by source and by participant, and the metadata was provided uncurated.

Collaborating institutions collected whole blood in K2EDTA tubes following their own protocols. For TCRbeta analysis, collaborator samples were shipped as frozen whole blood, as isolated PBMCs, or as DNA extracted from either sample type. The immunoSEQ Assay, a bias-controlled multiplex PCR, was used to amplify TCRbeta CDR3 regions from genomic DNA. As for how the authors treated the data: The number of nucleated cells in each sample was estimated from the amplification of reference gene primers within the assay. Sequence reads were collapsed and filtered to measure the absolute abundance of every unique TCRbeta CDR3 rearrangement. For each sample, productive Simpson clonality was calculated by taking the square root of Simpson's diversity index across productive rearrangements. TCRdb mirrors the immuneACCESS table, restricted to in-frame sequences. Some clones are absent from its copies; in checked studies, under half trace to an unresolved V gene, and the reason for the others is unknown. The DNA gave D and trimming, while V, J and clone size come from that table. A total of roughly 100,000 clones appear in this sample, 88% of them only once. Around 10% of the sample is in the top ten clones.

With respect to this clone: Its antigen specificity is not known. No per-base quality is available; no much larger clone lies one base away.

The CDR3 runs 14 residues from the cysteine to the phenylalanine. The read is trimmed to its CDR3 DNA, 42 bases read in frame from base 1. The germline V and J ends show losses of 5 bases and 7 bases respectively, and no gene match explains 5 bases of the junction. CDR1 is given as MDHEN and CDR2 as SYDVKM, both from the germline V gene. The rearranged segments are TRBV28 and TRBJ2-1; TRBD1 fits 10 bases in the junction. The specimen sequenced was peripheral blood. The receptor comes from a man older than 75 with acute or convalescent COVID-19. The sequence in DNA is TGTGCCAGCAGTGTAGGGACAGGGGAGAATGAGCAGTTCTTC. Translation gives CASSVGTGENEQFF.